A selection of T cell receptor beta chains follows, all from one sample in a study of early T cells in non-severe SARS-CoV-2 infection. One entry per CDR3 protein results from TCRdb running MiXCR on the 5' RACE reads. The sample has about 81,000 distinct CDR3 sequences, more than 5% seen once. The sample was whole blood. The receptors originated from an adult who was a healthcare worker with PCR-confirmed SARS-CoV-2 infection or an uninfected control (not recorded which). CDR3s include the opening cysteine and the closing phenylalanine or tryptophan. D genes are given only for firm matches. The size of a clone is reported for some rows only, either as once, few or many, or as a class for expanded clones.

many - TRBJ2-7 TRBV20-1 TGCAGTGCTAGGGGTCCTATGGGAGAGCAGTACTTC CSARGPMGEQYF
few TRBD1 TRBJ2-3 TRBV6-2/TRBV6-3 TGTGCCAGCAGGCCGGGACAGCGCACAGATACGCAGTATTTT CASRPGQRTDTQYF
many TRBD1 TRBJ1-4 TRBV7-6 TGTGCCAGCAGCCCTGGACAGGGCGGAGGTGAAAAACTGTTTTTT CASSPGQGGGEKLFF
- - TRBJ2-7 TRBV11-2 TGTGCCAGCACCCCCCTAACAGGAACCTACGAGCAGTACTTC CASTPLTGTYEQYF
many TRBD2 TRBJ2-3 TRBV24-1 TGTGCCACCAGTGATCAGACCTTGGGACTAGCGGGAGATACGCAGTATTTT CATSDQTLGLAGDTQYF
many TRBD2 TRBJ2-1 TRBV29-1 TGCAGCGTTGCTGTGACTAGCGGGGACATCAATGAGCAGTTCTTC CSVAVTSGDINEQFF
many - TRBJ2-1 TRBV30 TGTGCCTGGAGTGTAGGGGCGATAGCGTTTGCCCACAATGAGCAGTTCTTC CAWSVGAIAFAHNEQFF
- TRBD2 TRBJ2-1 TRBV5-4 TGTGCCAGCAGCAGGACTAGTCCGATCGATGAGCAGTTCTTC CASSRTSPIDEQFF
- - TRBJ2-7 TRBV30 TGTGCCTGGAGTGTCGGACGGTACGAGCAGTACTTC CAWSVGRYEQYF
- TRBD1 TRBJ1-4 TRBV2 TGTGCCAGTCAACTCGACAGGGGTTCTAATGAAAAACTGTTTTTT CASQLDRGSNEKLFF
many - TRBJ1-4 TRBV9 TGTGCCAGCAGCGGGGGCACAGCAACTAATGAAAAACTGTTTTTT CASSGGTATNEKLFF
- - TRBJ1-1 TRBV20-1 TGCAGTGCTAGAGTATTTCAGAACACTGAAGCTTTCTTT CSARVFQNTEAFF
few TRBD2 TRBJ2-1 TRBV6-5 TGTGCCAGCAGAGACAGACTAGCGGGAGGAGACAATGAGCAGTTCTTC CASRDRLAGGDNEQFF
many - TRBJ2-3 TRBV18 TGTGCCAGCTCACCAGGTCGCCTCAGGGCAGATACGCAGTATTTT CASSPGRLRADTQYF
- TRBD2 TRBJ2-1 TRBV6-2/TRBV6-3 TGTGCCAGCAGAACTAGCGGTTCCTACAATGAGCAGTTCTTC CASRTSGSYNEQFF
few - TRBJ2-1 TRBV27 TGTGCCAGCAAGGCTTACCAATACAATGAGCAGTTCTTC CASKAYQYNEQFF
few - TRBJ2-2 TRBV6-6 TGTGCCAGCACCGGGACGTCTGTGGGGGAGCTGTTTTTT CASTGTSVGELFF
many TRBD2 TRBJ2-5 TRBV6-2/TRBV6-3 TGTGCCAGCAGCCGTAGCGGGGCCAAGTACCAAGAGACCCAGTACTTC CASSRSGAKYQETQYF
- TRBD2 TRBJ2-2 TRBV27 TGTGCCAGCAGCCAGGGACTAGCGGGAGTTGCCGGGGAGCTGTTTTTT CASSQGLAGVAGELFF
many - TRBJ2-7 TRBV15 TGTGCCACCAGCAGAGGGGAGTCCTACGAGCAGTACTTC CATSRGESYEQYF
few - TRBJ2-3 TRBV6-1 TGTGCCAGCAGTATACAGAGAAGAAGCACAGATACGCAGTATTTT CASSIQRRSTDTQYF
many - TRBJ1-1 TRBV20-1 TGCAGTGCGGAACGGAACACTGAAGCTTTCTTT CSAERNTEAFF
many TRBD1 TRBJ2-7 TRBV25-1 TGTGCCAGCAGTGCCTCTCGACAGGGCCGATCCTACGAGCAGTACTTC CASSASRQGRSYEQYF
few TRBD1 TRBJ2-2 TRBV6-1 TGTGCCAGCGGACAGGGGATCACCGGGGAGCTGTTTTTT CASGQGITGELFF
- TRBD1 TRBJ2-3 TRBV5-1 TGCGCCAGCAGCTCAAACCGGACAGGGATCGGCACAGATACGCAGTATTTT CASSSNRTGIGTDTQYF
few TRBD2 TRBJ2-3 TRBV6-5 TGTGCCAGCAGTTACTCGCTAGCGGGGGGCAACACAGATACGCAGTATTTT CASSYSLAGGNTDTQYF
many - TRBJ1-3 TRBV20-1 TGCAGTGCTTCAGAGAACCACTCTGGAAACACCATATATTTT CSASENHSGNTIYF
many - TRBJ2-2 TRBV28 TGTGCCAGCAGTTTTCTGGGCACGGCTAACACCGGGGAGCTGTTTTTT CASSFLGTANTGELFF
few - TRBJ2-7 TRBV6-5 TGTGCCAGCAGTTACTCCGGGTTTGGAAGAACATACGAGCAGTACTTC CASSYSGFGRTYEQYF
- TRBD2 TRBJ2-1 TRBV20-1 TGCAGTGCGCAACATTTGACTAGCGGGGGTTACAATGAGCAGTTCTTC CSAQHLTSGGYNEQFF
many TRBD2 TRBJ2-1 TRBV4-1 TGCGCCAGCAGCCTTAGCGGGAGGTACAATGAGCAGTTCTTC CASSLSGRYNEQFF
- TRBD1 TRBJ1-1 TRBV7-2 TGTGCCAGCAGCCCGAGGGACAGGGGTAGGGCTTTCTTT CASSPRDRGRAFF
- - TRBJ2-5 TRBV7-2 TGTGCCAGCAGCTTAGCGCCCCGGGTACAAGAGACCCAGTGCTTC CASSLAPRVQETQCF
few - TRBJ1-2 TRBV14 TGTGCCAGCAGCCAAGGGGCACCGAAAGGAGGTGGCTACACCTTC CASSQGAPKGGGYTF
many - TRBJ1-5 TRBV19 TGTGCCAGTAGTATAGAGGGATTTAATCAGCCCCAGCATTTT CASSIEGFNQPQHF
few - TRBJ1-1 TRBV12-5 TGTGCTAGTGGAGGAAGCGGGTTCATGAACACTGAAGCTTTCTTT CASGGSGFMNTEAFF
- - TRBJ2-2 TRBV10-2 TGCGCCAGCAGTGACCTGGACACGGGCCGCACCGGGGAGCTGTTTTTT CASSDLDTGRTGELFF
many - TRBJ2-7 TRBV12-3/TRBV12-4 TGTGCCAGCAGTTCTATTAGCCTTGGCGAGCAGTACTTC CASSSISLGEQYF
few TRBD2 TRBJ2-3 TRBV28 TGTGCCAGCAGTTTAGAGCTAGCGGGGGGCAATACGCAGTATTTT CASSLELAGGNTQYF
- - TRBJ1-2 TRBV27 TGTGCCAGCAGGAACGACAACTATGGCTACACCTTC CASRNDNYGYTF
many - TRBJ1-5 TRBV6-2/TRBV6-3 TGTGCCAGCAGTCCACCAGGGCAGGGCATCAATCAGCCCCAGCATTTT CASSPPGQGINQPQHF
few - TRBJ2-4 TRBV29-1 TGCAGCGTTCTTCCCAGGGACAAAAACATTCAGTACTTC CSVLPRDKNIQYF
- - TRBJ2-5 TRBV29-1 TGCAGCGGAGGGGGTCAGAAGACCCAGTACTTC CSGGGQKTQYF